A single sample is the source of the 7 T cell receptor beta chains below, sequenced in a study of T cell changes during pregnancy in multiple sclerosis. Clones were sequenced by immunoSEQ multiplex PCR, and TCRdb holds only the in-frame ones, with some missing. Here the sample spans some 68,000 clones, roughly nine tenths being singletons. Sequenced here: peripheral blood, sampled in the second trimester of pregnancy. The receptors stem from a female donor with multiple sclerosis, enrolled in a pregnancy study.

The V gene is TRBV19, the J gene TRBJ1-1, with D perhaps matching TRBD1 (5 bases). Germline lookup yields CDR1 LNHDA and CDR2 SQIVND (reference sequence). The germline V and J ends were trimmed by 10 bases and 4 bases, with 13 bases remaining between them. There are 12 residues in the CDR3. The CDR3 is CATVTGATEAFF. The CDR3 region has the DNA TGTGCCACTGTTACAGGAGCCACTGAAGCTTTCTTT.

The chain carries TRBV27 and TRBJ2-1; D is possibly TRBD1 (6 bases). The germline gives CDR1 MNHEY, CDR2 SMNVEV (reference sequence). V lost 8 bases and J 0 bases, leaving 17 bases between the germline ends. The CDR3 length is 16 residues. The CDR3 nucleotides are TGTGCCAGCGCTCCGGGGACACCGAGCTCCTACAATGAGCAGTTCTTC. Protein: CASAPGTPSSYNEQFF.

The chain joins TRBV10-2 to TRBJ2-5; 8 bases match TRBD1. The CDR3 is made up of 16 amino acids. The germline gives CDR1 WSHSY, CDR2 SAAADI. J was trimmed by 5 bases and V by 6 bases; bases with no gene match: 14. CDR3: CASRPGQGSSRETQYF. In DNA, the CDR3 is TGCGCCAGCAGACCCGGACAGGGTTCGTCCCGGGAGACCCAGTACTTC.

The chain links TRBV4-1 to TRBJ2-3, with 8 bases identical to TRBD2. The J segment lost 0 bases and the V segment lost 1 base, leaving 3 bases of the junction unmatched. CDR1 is MGHRA, CDR2 YSYEKL, per germline. The CDR3 has 16 residues. The CDR3, as DNA: TGCGCCAGCAGCCAAGGTCAGCGGGGGAGCACAGATACGCAGTATTTT. Encoded protein: CASSQGQRGSTDTQYF.

The CDR3 spells CASTAGQQNTEAFF. The CDR3 nucleotides read TGTGCCAGCACTGCGGGACAGCAAAACACTGAAGCTTTCTTT. This chain connects TRBV5-6 to TRBJ1-1; 7 positions match TRBD1. Looked up from germline, CDR1 is SGHDT and CDR2 is YYEEEE. V shed 6 bases, J shed 2 bases, and the junction held 7 bases outside the gene matches. The length of the CDR3 is 14 residues. Supplemented by reference TRBV5-6 and TRBJ1-1, the full variable domain reads DAGVTQSPTHLIKTRGQQVTLRCSPKSGHDTVSWYQQALGQGPQFIFQYYEEEERQRGNFPDRFSGHQFPNYSSELNVNALLLGDSALYLCASTAGQQNTEAFFGQGTRLTVV.

J is TRBJ2-1 and V is TRBV19, with TRBD2 matching 12 bases. CDR1 and CDR2 (germline): LNHDA, SQIVND (reference sequence). V gave up 10 bases and J gave up 0 bases; unmatched junction bases: 10. This CDR3 has 17 residues. CDR3 sequence: CATDGLAGKSSYNEQFF. As DNA, the CDR3 is TGTGCCACCGACGGACTAGCGGGAAAAAGCTCCTACAATGAGCAGTTCTTC.

This chain connects TRBV6-1 to TRBJ1-1; TRBD1 matches 8 bases. Germline trimming cut 5 bases from V and 9 bases from J; bases unmatched to any gene: 8. The CDR3 extends over 13 amino acids. Germline V gives CDR1 MNHNS, CDR2 SASEGT. The CDR3 reads CASSLDRADKAFF. CDR3 in DNA: TGTGCCAGCAGTTTGGACAGGGCAGATAAAGCTTTCTTT.